The sequence of this T cell receptor beta chain was determined in a study of beta chain features in type 1 diabetes. Study-level points and caveats: Researchers report that Type 1 diabetes patients had moderately but significantly shorter TCRB CDR3s across all four CD4+ subsets.

The CDR3 covers 13 residues. From germline, CDR1 is SGHRS and CDR2 YFSETQ. V was trimmed by 0 bases and J by 2 bases, leaving 6 bases between them. With respect to this clone: Its antigen is undetermined.

What was sequenced were expressed TCRB transcripts, since all of the isolated RNA had been reverse transcribed. Assay used: immunoSEQ multiplex PCR; TCRdb lists only in-frame clones, some missing. The data hold a few hundred thousand clones, with roughly 22% observed a single time. This chain connects TRBV5-1 to TRBJ2-7; D ambiguous. The clonotype comes from a woman between 40 and 50 years old with type 1 diabetes. Input material: naive CD4+ T cells from blood. CDR3 DNA: TGCGCCAGCAGCTTGGACGAGCCCTACGAGCAGTACTTC. The encoded protein is CASSLDEPYEQYF.